This T cell receptor beta chain came from a study of cytomegalovirus exposure and HLA in healthy donors (TCRdb year 2017). Study-wide context: In an earlier analysis of fewer than 750 of the donors, 250 to 350 Gb of sequence data and just under 120 million unique TCR beta sequences from roughly 190 million T cells were reported. About five DR-DQ haplotypes were treated as single units for association and clustering because of strong linkage in the cohort. The study aimed to test whether signatures of past pathogen exposure could be identified by cataloging public T cell receptors. Using immunosequencing, the study profiled T cell repertoires from roughly 650 subjects and related those repertoires to cytomegalovirus serostatus. All discovery cohort repertoires had been generated using a single sequencing platform. A later genetic analysis took genome-wide SNP genotypes for about three fifths of the 666 donors and used that subset as a discovery cohort. An early release covering 550 to 700 HLA-typed donors comprised approximately 300 gigabases of sequencing data and around 80 million unique TCR sequences. To study patterns of TCR occurrence, a later analysis re-analyzed previously published TCR beta repertoires from 500 to 850 donors and added high-resolution HLA genotyping. High-throughput TCR immunosequencing, statistical association of individual TCRs with disease status, and machine learning were combined to predict cytomegalovirus infection status. Besides the first cohort of 666 subjects, a separate validation cohort made up of 120 or so different subjects was used. Donor age, sex, ethnicity and CMV serostatus were compiled together with the repertoire data. Typing coverage varied by locus: roughly 620-640 donors for A, B, C, DRB1 and DQB1; 522 for DQA1; around 610 for DPA1; 450 to 480 for DPB1. To decide whether each TCR beta V gene segment behaved as functional or pseudogenic, an earlier analysis of some 600 of the donors relied on high-throughput TCR beta sequencing. Of the 350 to 400 genotyped donors, around 81% fell in the genetic ancestry cluster associated with self-reported Caucasian donors. Among almost 400 genotyped donors of the cohort, an average of 235,054 unique TCR beta nucleotide sequences were sequenced per donor, roughly a sixth of them non-productive. In the later analysis, no new phenotypic data were used to find candidate immune exposures; instead, reliance was placed on TCR beta sequences and their occurrence across donors. Both class I and class II loci were covered by HLA typing, at four-digit resolution. Results the study describes overall, beyond this receptor: While some public TCRs were present in many individuals, most TCR sequences turned up only very rarely across donors. Most CMV-associated TCR beta chains appeared to be HLA-restricted in a later analysis, and the HLA associations seemed to be driven largely by CMV exposure. Compared with equally common non-associated chains, HLA-associated TCR beta chains in a later analysis were more clonally expanded and had lower generation probabilities. A cluster of highly shared sequence variants was judged likely to be a technical artifact of the sequencing pipeline. The authors suggested that the approach could potentially be generalized to other disease states and immunological phenotypes. Roughly uniform sequencing depth across donors was assumed in presence/absence analyses, although this assumption may not hold. According to a later analysis, TCR association rates differed among HLA loci, with DRB1 alleles showing the most associated TCRs and HLA-C alleles showing the fewest. Because some donors lacked HLA typing at each locus, the association tests relied only on the typed subset. Correlated functional status among segregating V segments might be attributable to linkage disequilibrium, but an unknown experimental factor could not be ruled out. When HLA alleles, especially DR and DQ, strongly co-occurred, TCR associations were difficult to assign to individual alleles. A later genetic analysis reported fewer N-insertions in productive TCRs among donors in an Asian-associated ancestry cluster than the roughly 640-donor mean. In vitro tests confirmed that a few of the cytomegalovirus-associated TCR beta chains recognize cytomegalovirus antigens. Immune exposure information for the cohort was limited to CMV serostatus. In a later analysis, around 15,000 TCR beta sequences were associated with specific HLA alleles at a false discovery rate of 0.05. The classifier was reported to diagnose cytomegalovirus status with high specificity and sensitivity in both the original and validation cohorts. A later genetic analysis associated a missense DCLRE1C variant with V-gene and J-gene trimming of TCR beta chains, and an independent cohort replicated the association. Around 16 rarely observed V segments, including chromosome 9 orphons, were excluded from the earlier analysis of just under 600 of the donors because counts were too low. Some IMGT-functional V segments, including TRBV6-2 and TRBV6-3, could not be told apart with the 87-base-pair reads, so those segments were excluded. In an earlier analysis of some 550 of the donors, most TCR beta V segments were observed in productive rearrangements about 90% or about 30% of the time, broadly matching IMGT annotations. The cohort was sequenced for TCR beta chains only, and without alpha or paired-chain data the features that could be detected were limited. The study gave a list of about 150 TCR beta chains associated with cytomegalovirus. In a later analysis, several top co-occurrence clusters were reported to appear linked to parvovirus B19, influenza, CMV and Epstein-Barr virus. A further reported finding was that TCR beta sequences accurately predicted the HLA-A and HLA-B alleles for most subjects in the first cohort.

Library preparation was by the immunoSEQ multiplex PCR assay. For the multiplex PCR, a mixture combining 60 forward primers for TCR Vbeta segments and 13 reverse primers for TCR Jbeta segments was used. The CDR3 region of rearranged TCR beta genes was amplified from genomic DNA by a multiplex PCR assay. On the Illumina HiSeq System, the amplified TCR beta libraries were sequenced as 87-base-pair reads. The study's processing was this. In a later analysis, tens of millions of unique TCR beta chains were counted across the roughly 610 repertoires, and around 11 million of these chains were shared by at least two donors. Raw reads were error-corrected and collapsed into unique sequences with a nearest-neighbor algorithm that merged closely related sequences to remove PCR and sequencing errors. V, D and J gene segments were assigned by aligning CDR3 sequences to IMGT reference sequences. For a sequence to be retained, at least a six-nucleotide match to both a V gene segment and a J gene segment was required. Rearrangements were called productive when the CDR3 lacked stop codons and stayed in frame with V and J; all others were non-productive. Following IMGT convention, CDR3 was defined as the stretch from the second conserved V-encoded cysteine up to the conserved J-encoded phenylalanine. Sequences without an unambiguous match to a single V gene segment were excluded from the earlier analysis of several hundred of the donors. An earlier analysis of several hundred of the donors called V segments functional above 56.7% productive rearrangements and segregating when the between-donor standard deviation exceeded 5%. A statistical classification framework was developed to diagnose cytomegalovirus status using the catalog of TCR beta chain sequences. In a later analysis, TCR nucleotide sequences were compared against IMGT/GENE-DB human TR gene sequences so that V and J genes could be assigned. Using the TCRdist pipeline, a later analysis assigned CDR3 sequences along with most-parsimonious VDJ recombination scenarios. In a later analysis, every TCR beta chain was defined by the combination of its CDR3 amino acid sequence and its V-gene family, and reads without a unique V-gene family were dropped. In a later analysis, fewer than 600 highly shared, low-generation-probability nucleotide sequences were removed to address suspected cross-contamination and a sequencing artifact. In a later analysis, a clonal expansion index for each public chain was calculated from normalized within-repertoire ranks of inferred template counts. Generation probabilities in a later analysis came from a VDJ recombination model fitted to out-of-frame rearrangements, and those results were checked against IGoR. In a later analysis, hypergeometric tests were used to score TCR-TCR, TCR-HLA and TCR-CMV co-occurrence, with a repertoire-size bias correction applied to TCR pairs. False discovery rates were estimated in a later analysis by permuting HLA or CMV assignments 20 times. In a later analysis, co-occurring TCRs were grouped using DBSCAN, with TCRdist sequence similarity added in when clustering inside HLA-allele-positive subsets. Co-occurrence clustering excluded repertoires with fewer than 30,000 or more than 120,000 public chains, plus five with anomalous nucleotide sharing. Not all clones reach the TCRdb copy of this immuneACCESS table, which keeps in-frame sequences only. Checked studies attribute under half of the gap to unresolved V genes and leave the rest unexplained. Clone size and V and J calls were adopted from that table, with D and trimming inferred from the DNA. The table for this sample shows roughly 50,000 clones. The ten largest clones add up to 9% to 15% of the sample.

The CDR3 numbers 15 residues from cysteine through phenylalanine. CDR3 DNA only is kept here, 45 bases in frame from base 1. The CDR1 and CDR2 encoded by the germline V gene are MNHEY and SVGAGI. V is cut back by 5 bases and J by 7 bases, with 9 bases in the junction unmatched. Concerning this clone itself: Its antigen remains undetermined.

The cohort was made up of approximately 670 healthy bone marrow donors. At the time of sampling, every cohort member was nominally healthy, though immune exposures that went unrecorded were likely present. The donor was CMV seropositive and was included in the group of 250 to 300 seropositive cohort members. Each donor provided a peripheral blood sample, and peripheral blood mononuclear cells were used for TCR beta sequencing. The Qiagen DNeasy Blood Extraction Kit was used to extract genomic DNA from the blood cell samples. The rearranged segments are TRBV6-5 and TRBJ2-3, with 10 bases matching TRBD1. Material: PBMCs. The receptor was isolated from a woman in her sixties or seventies in good health and CMV-seropositive. The CDR3 region reads CASSGPGQGKNTQYF. The sequence in DNA is TGTGCCAGCAGTGGACCGGGACAGGGGAAGAATACGCAGTATTTT.